The source of this TCR beta chain is a study of T cell clones after liver transplantation. About the study: Third-party-reactive TCRbeta sequences from pre-transplant mixed lymphocyte reactions served as antigen-independent comparators.

Libraries were prepared by immunoSEQ multiplex PCR; TCRdb keeps only in-frame clonotypes and omits some of them. The sample includes some 70,000 clones, more than 75% of them seen just once. CDR3 size: 13 residues. V lost 6 bases, J lost 9 bases, and 6 bases stayed unmatched. Germline V gene data show CDR1 as MDHEN and CDR2 as SYDVKM. Unstimulated PBMCs were sorted into CD3+CD4+ and CD3+CD8+ populations. Specimen: CD4+ T cells from blood, collected before liver transplant. The receptor's source is a human donor who received a liver transplant. The genes are TRBV28 and TRBJ2-4; TRBD1 matches at 9 bases. CDR3 DNA sequence: TGTGCCAGCAGCCGGGACAGGGCGACCATTCAGTACTTC. Its protein is CASSRDRATIQYF.